The 8 T cell receptor beta chains below come from one sample, sequenced in a study of T-cell memory formation after mild COVID-19. MiXCR, applied by TCRdb to the 5' RACE reads, yields one record per CDR3 protein. This repertoire shows 300,000 to 400,000 distinct CDR3 sequences, approximately 15% found once; its top ten account for under 25%. What was sequenced was PBMCs or a T cell subset sorted from them (not recorded which). These receptors all come from a man younger than 35 who had mild COVID-19 (a few samples of this study predate the infection). Cell type and time point are not known.

CDR3 sequence reads: CASSPRLGRSHYGYTF. In DNA, the CDR3 is TGTGCCAGCAGCCCAAGACTAGGACGGTCGCACTATGGCTACACCTTC. This chain joins TRBV5-5 and TRBJ1-2; the D is unclear. Germline CDR1 reads SGHKS; CDR2 reads YYEKEE (reference sequence). The V and J ends lost 4 bases and 3 bases respectively, with 19 bases between them. The CDR3 runs 16 residues.

As for this clonotype: An end of the junction differs from the germline gene, which may be a read error. V gene TRBV7-7 combines with J gene TRBJ2-2, with D perhaps matching TRBD2 (5 bases). Germline CDR1 SSHAT, CDR2 FNYEAQ (reference sequence). This CDR3 spans 15 amino acids. CDR3 sequence: CASSLATRADGELFF. CDR3 nucleotides: TGTGCTAGCAGCTTAGCTACCAGAGCGGACGGGGAGCTGTTTTTT.

This clonotype was observed a handful of times. CDR3 protein: CASSQAFWAGGSTDTQYF. The CDR3 DNA reads as TGTGCCAGCAGCCAAGCTTTTTGGGCAGGGGGTAGCACAGATACGCAGTATTTT. V gene TRBV4-2 combines with J gene TRBJ2-3, with TRBD1 matching 7 bases. The CDR3 runs 18 residues. Per the germline V gene, CDR1 is LGHNA and CDR2 is YNFKEQ. V was clipped by 1 base and J by 0 bases; unmatched bases: 10.

The genes are TRBV19 and TRBJ2-6; 8 bases fit TRBD1. The CDR3 is made up of 17 amino acids. J lost 0 bases, V lost 6 bases, and 7 bases had no gene match. Per the germline V gene, CDR1 is LNHDA and CDR2 is SQIVND (reference sequence). Here the CDR3 reads CASSLGQALSGANVLTF. Here the CDR3 DNA reads TGTGCCAGTAGCCTGGGACAGGCCCTCTCTGGGGCCAACGTCCTGACTTTC. The complete variable domain, with remaining parts taken from reference TRBV19 and TRBJ2-6, reads DGGITQSPKYLFRKEGQNVTLSCEQNLNHDAMYWYRQDPGQGLRLIYYSQIVNDFQKGDIAEGYSVSREKKESFPLTVTSAQKNPTAFYLCASSLGQALSGANVLTFGAGSRLTVL.

This clonotype was counted only a few times. This chain connects TRBV5-1 to TRBJ1-2; 9 bases map to TRBD1. J lost 4 bases, V lost 5 bases, and 6 bases had no gene match. CDR3 length equals 14 residues. CDR1 is SGHRS, CDR2 YFSETQ, per germline. The CDR3 bases are TGCGCCAGCAGACAACAGGGGGCCATCTATGGCTACACCTTC. As protein: CASRQQGAIYGYTF.

The gene calls are TRBV24-1 and TRBJ1-5; no clear D gene. Germline V gives CDR1 KGHDR, CDR2 SFDVKD. The V end lost 4 bases, the J end lost 0 bases, and 6 bases lay between the germline ends. The CDR3 covers 14 residues. The CDR3 region is CATSEGYSNQPQHF. In nucleotides, the CDR3 is TGTGCCACCAGTGAAGGGTATAGCAATCAGCCCCAGCATTTT.

J is TRBJ1-4 and V is TRBV20-1; unclear D gene. The CDR3 is 13 amino acids. From germline, CDR1 is DFQATT and CDR2 SNEGSKA (reference sequence). The V and J ends lost 1 base and 8 bases respectively, with 11 bases between them. CDR3: CSARAAGREKLFF. The CDR3 region has the DNA TGCAGTGCTAGAGCCGCCGGGAGGGAAAAACTGTTTTTT.

This clonotype has a handful of counts. The chain employs TRBV7-2 and TRBJ2-1, with D maybe TRBD2 (6 bases). The CDR3 is 14 amino acids. The V gene lost 5 bases and the J gene lost 8 bases, with 16 bases spanning the gap. Germline loops: CDR1 SGHTA, CDR2 FQGNSA. This CDR3 reads CASSVGLLGDEQFF. As DNA, the CDR3 is TGTGCCAGCAGCGTGGGACTCCTAGGGGATGAGCAGTTCTTC.